The 6 T cell receptor beta chains given below trace back to one sample, sequenced in a study of CD8+CD57+ T cells in acquired aplastic anemia. Sequencing involved patients with CD8+CD57+ cell expansion previously shown by flow cytometry. According to the study, genomic DNA was the template for TCR beta VDJ and CDR3 profiling. TCRdb used MiXCR to reprocess the reads, holding one entry per CDR3 protein. The table shows about 160,000 distinct CDR3 sequences, with about 50% occurring only once. Sequencing was done on a sample of sorted CD4+, CD8+, or CD8+CD57+ T cells (not recorded which) from PBMCs. These TCRs come from a human donor with aplastic anemia.

There are a few counts of this clonotype. The rearrangement links TRBV29-1 to TRBJ2-7, with TRBD2 identical over 8 bases. The junction had 12 bases not matched to a gene; V was cut back by 4 bases and J by 1 base. The CDR3 runs 16 residues. Germline CDR1 SQVTM, CDR2 ANQGSEA. The CDR3: CSVGERESLGSYEQYF. CDR3 nucleotides: TGCAGCGTTGGGGAGCGGGAGAGTCTGGGATCCTACGAGCAGTACTTC.

This clonotype was picked up many times. This chain uses TRBV30 with TRBJ2-7, with a possible D match to TRBD1 (6 bases). This CDR3 is built from 13 residues. CDR1 and CDR2 (germline): GTSNPN, SVGIG (reference sequence). V was shortened by 1 base and J by 4 bases, with 11 bases between the two germline ends. The CDR3, as DNA: TGTGCCTGGAGTGGGGGGCGGCCTTACGAGCAGTACTTC. The encoded protein is CAWSGGRPYEQYF.

This clonotype has ten or more counts. The chain employs TRBV20-1 and TRBJ1-1, with D perhaps matching TRBD1 (6 bases). This CDR3 has 13 residues. Trimming shortened V by 0 bases and J by 11 bases, and 16 bases separated the two germline ends. Germline CDR1 DFQATT, CDR2 SNEGSKA (reference sequence). The CDR3 is CSAREHLRDTAFF. Here the CDR3 DNA reads TGCAGTGCTAGAGAACACCTCCGGGACACTGCTTTCTTT.

This clonotype was seen at least ten times. This sequence joins TRBV20-1 and TRBJ1-4; 9 bases line up with TRBD1. The CDR3 runs 15 residues. J lost 5 bases, V lost 3 bases, and 7 bases had no gene match. CDR1 and CDR2 (germline): DFQATT, SNEGSKA (reference sequence). CDR3 bases: TGCAGTGCTAGTTGGGACAGGGTCCCCAATGAAAAACTGTTTTTT. This encodes CSASWDRVPNEKLFF.

A few counts support this clonotype. The chain carries TRBV20-1 and TRBJ2-5, with 9 bases identical to TRBD2. This CDR3 spans 16 amino acids. Germline lookup yields CDR1 DFQATT and CDR2 SNEGSKA (reference sequence). The V gene end was trimmed by 4 bases and the J gene end by 2 bases; junction bases not matched to a gene: 11. Here the CDR3 DNA reads TGCAGTGCTATCAGCCCTTGGGCGGGGGGGCAAGAGACCCAGTACTTC. It translates to CSAISPWAGGQETQYF.

This clonotype was found once. The rearrangement joins TRBV10-3 to TRBJ1-3; D is perhaps TRBD1 (5 bases). Germline lookup yields CDR1 ENHRY and CDR2 SYGVKD. The CDR3 loop spans 15 amino acids. Between the trimmed V and J ends, which lost 8 bases and 0 bases, there was a span of 14 bases. CDR3 residues: CAIGRDPLSGNTIYF. The CDR3 region has the DNA TGTGCCATCGGGAGGGACCCTCTCTCTGGAAACACCATATATTTT.